The 2 T cell receptor beta chains below all came from one sample that was sequenced in a study of OX40 agonist ivuxolimab in advanced cancers. The protocol was immunoSEQ multiplex PCR, while the TCRdb copy is restricted to in-frame clones and leaves out a portion. The data hold some 69,000 clones, with 90% observed a single time. This specimen was CD4+ or CD8+ T cells sorted from blood, taken in a trial of the OX40 agonist ivuxolimab. Every receptor here comes from an adult with an advanced solid tumor such as melanoma, head and neck, liver or kidney cancer.

The chain has TRBV14 and TRBJ2-2; D unresolved. The CDR3 spans 15 residues. Germline assignment: CDR1 SGHDN and CDR2 FVKESK. The germline V and J ends were trimmed by 3 bases and 3 bases, with 11 bases remaining between them. This CDR3 is CASSHGGVHTGELFF. CDR3 nucleotides: TGTGCCAGCAGCCATGGTGGGGTTCACACCGGGGAGCTGTTTTTT. Using reference TRBV14 and TRBJ2-2 for the parts outside the CDR3, the full variable domain is EAGVTQFPSHSVIEKGQTVTLRCDPISGHDNLYWYRRVMGKEIKFLLHFVKESKQDESGMPNNRFLAERTGGTYSTLKVQPAELEDSGVYFCASSHGGVHTGELFFGEGSRLTVL.

The rearrangement uses TRBV10-3 and TRBJ1-5; D possibly corresponds to TRBD1 (5 bases). This CDR3 spans 13 amino acids. Germline V gives CDR1 ENHRY, CDR2 SYGVKD. Trimming left V 8 bases short and J 4 bases short, with 12 bases between. Here the CDR3 DNA reads TGTGCCATCGCGACAGACCATAATCAGCCCCAGCATTTT. It is translated as CAIATDHNQPQHF.